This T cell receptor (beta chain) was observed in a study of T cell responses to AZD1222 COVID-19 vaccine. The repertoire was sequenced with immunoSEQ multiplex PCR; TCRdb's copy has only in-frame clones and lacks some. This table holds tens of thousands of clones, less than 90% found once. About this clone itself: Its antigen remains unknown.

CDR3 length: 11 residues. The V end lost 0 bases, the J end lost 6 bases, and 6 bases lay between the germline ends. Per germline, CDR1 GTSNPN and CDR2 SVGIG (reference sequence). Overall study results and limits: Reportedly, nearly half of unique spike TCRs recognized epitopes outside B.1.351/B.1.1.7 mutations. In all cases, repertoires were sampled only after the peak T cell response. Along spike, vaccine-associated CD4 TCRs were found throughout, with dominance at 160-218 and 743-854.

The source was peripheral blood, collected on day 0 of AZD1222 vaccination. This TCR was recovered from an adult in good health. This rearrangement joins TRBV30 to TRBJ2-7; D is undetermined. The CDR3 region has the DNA TGTGCCTGGAGTGTAACGGGCGAGCAGTACTTC. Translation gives CAWSVTGEQYF.